This entry features one TCR beta chain sequence. Its target is unknown. Data came from immunoSEQ multiplex PCR; TCRdb stores just in-frame clones and leaves some out. The table lists around 1,900,000 clones, 93% of them singletons. The record originates from a study of shared clonotypes between healthy human individuals. About the study: Donors consisted of two women and a few men between 18 and 49. Study conclusions and caveats: Several donors shared around 5.1% of their naive CD4 clonotypes.

Terminally differentiated effector memory CD45RA+ cells were left out of the naive CD8 fraction, which was CD45RO-negative and positively selected for CCR7. Trimming pared 6 bases from V and 0 bases from J, leaving 17 bases between. The length of the CDR3 is 16 residues. Germline V CDR1 and CDR2: PRHDT, FYEKMQ (reference sequence). The TCR sequence derives from a man aged 18 to 29 in good health. Some clones in this sample may be carry-over from other donors' samples. Input material: naive CD8+ T cells from PBMCs. The gene calls are TRBV13 and TRBJ1-2, with a tentative D call TRBD1 (5 bases). The CDR3 sequence is CASRSRDRITNYGYTF. The CDR3 nucleotides are TGTGCCAGCAGATCCAGGGACCGCATCACTAACTATGGCTACACCTTC. Using reference TRBV13 and TRBJ1-2 for the parts outside the CDR3, the full variable domain is AAGVIQSPRHLIKEKRETATLKCYPIPRHDTVYWYQQGPGQDPQFLISFYEKMQSDKGSIPDRFSAQQFSDYHSELNMSSLELGDSALYFCASRSRDRITNYGYTFGSGTRLTVV.